The 2 T cell receptor beta chains presented below share a single source sample, sequenced in a study of T cells in Graves' hyperthyroidism and ophthalmopathy. What was amplified from RNA transcripts were TCR beta CDR3 regions. The TCR CDR3 first-round RT-PCR relied on the HTBI primer set. TCRdb recomputed calls from the multiplex PCR reads with MiXCR, one row per CDR3 protein. The table has about 600,000 distinct CDR3 sequences, more than 14% seen once. Material for sequencing was blood. The receptors shown here come from a woman in her 50s with Graves' ophthalmopathy.

This clonotype was seen repeatedly, ten times or more. The chain links TRBV28 to TRBJ2-1; 13 bases agree with TRBD2. The CDR3 loop spans 15 amino acids. CDR1 and CDR2 from the germline V gene are MDHEN and SYDVKM. V dropped 6 bases and J dropped 9; count of bases not matched to a gene: 8. Here the CDR3 DNA reads TGTGCCAGCAGAGAGACTAGCGGGAGGTTCTTTGAGCAGTTCTTC. This sequence encodes CASRETSGRFFEQFF.

This clonotype was seen ten or more times. V gene TRBV7-9 combines with J gene TRBJ1-1; 7 bases match TRBD1. CDR3 length: 15 residues. V gave up 1 base and J gave up 0 bases; unmatched junction bases: 2. Germline V gene data show CDR1 as SEHNR and CDR2 as FQNEAQ (reference sequence). The CDR3 nucleotides are TGTGCCAGCAGCTTAGACAGGGGTTTGAACACTGAAGCTTTCTTT. As protein: CASSLDRGLNTEAFF.